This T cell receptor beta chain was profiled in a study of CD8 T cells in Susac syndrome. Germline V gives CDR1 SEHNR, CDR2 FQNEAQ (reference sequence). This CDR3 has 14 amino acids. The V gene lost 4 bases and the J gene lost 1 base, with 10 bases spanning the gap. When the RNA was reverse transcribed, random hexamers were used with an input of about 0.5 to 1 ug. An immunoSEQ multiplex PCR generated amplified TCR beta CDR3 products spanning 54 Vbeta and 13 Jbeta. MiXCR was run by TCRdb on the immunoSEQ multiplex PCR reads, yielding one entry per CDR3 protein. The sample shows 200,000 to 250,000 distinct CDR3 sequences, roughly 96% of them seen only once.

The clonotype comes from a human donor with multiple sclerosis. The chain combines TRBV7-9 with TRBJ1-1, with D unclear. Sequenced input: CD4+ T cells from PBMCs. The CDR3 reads CASSSSGWNTEAFF. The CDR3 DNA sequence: TGTGCCAGCAGCTCTAGCGGGTGGAACACTGAAGCTTTCTTT.